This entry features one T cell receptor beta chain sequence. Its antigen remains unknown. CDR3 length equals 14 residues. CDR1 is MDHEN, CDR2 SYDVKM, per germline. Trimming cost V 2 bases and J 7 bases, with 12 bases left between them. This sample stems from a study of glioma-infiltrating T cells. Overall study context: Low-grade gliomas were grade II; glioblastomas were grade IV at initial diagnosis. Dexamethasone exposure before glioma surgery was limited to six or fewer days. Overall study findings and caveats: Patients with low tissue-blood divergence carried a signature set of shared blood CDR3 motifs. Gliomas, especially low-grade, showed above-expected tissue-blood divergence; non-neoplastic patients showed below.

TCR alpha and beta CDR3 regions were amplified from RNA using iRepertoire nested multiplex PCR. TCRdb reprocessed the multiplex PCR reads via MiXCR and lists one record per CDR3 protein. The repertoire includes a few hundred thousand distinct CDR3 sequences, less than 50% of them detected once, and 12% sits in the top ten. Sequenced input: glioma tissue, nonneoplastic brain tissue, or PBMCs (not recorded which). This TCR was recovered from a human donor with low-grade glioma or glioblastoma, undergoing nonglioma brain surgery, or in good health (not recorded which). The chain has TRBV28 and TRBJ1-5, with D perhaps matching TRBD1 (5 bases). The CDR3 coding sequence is TGTGCCAGCAGTTTACCCCGGCGGGGGCAGCCCCAGCATTTT. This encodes CASSLPRRGQPQHF. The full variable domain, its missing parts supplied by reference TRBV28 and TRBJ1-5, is DVKVTQSSRYLVKRTGEKVFLECVQDMDHENMFWYRQDPGLGLRLIYFSYDVKMKEKGDIPEGYSVSREKKERFSLILESASTNQTSMYLCASSLPRRGQPQHFGDGTRLSIL.